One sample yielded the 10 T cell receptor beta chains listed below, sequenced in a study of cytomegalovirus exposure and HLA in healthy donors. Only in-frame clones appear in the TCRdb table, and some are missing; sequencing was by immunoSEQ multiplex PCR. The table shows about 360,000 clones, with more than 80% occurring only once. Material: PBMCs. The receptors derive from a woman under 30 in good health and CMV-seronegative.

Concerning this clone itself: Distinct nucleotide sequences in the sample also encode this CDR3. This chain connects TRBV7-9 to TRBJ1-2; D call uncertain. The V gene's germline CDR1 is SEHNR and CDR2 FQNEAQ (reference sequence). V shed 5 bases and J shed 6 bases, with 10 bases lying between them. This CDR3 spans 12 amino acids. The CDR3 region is CASSLAADGYTF. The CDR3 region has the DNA TGTGCCAGCAGCCTCGCGGCGGATGGCTACACCTTC. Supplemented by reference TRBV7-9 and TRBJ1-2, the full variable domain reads DTGVSQNPRHKITKRGQNVTFRCDPISEHNRLYWYRQTLGQGPEFLTYFQNEAQLEKSRLLSDRFSAERPKGSFSTLEIQRTEQGDSAMYLCASSLAADGYTFGSGTRLTVV.

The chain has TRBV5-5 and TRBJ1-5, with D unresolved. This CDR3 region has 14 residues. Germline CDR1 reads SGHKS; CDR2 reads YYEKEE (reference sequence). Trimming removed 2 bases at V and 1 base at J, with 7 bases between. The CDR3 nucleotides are TGTGCCAGCAGCTTCGAACAGAGCAATCAGCCCCAGCATTTT. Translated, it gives CASSFEQSNQPQHF. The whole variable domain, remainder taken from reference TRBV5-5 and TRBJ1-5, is DAGVTQSPTHLIKTRGQQVTLRCSPISGHKSVSWYQQVLGQGPQFIFQYYEKEERGRGNFPDRFSARQFPNYSSELNVNALLLGDSALYLCASSFEQSNQPQHFGDGTRLSIL.

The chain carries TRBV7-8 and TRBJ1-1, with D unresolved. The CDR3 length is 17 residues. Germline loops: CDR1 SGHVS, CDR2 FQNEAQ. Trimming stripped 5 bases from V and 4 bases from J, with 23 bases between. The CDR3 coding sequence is TGTGCCAGCAGCCCCACGCTAGGTCCAGCCGTTTTCACTGAAGCTTTCTTT. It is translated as CASSPTLGPAVFTEAFF.

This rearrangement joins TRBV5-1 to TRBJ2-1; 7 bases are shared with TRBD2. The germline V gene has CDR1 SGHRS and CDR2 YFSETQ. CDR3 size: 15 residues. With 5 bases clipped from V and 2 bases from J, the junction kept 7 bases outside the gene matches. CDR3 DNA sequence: TGCGCCAGCAGTTTCGAGCGGGGAGCCTACAATGAGCAGTTCTTC. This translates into CASSFERGAYNEQFF. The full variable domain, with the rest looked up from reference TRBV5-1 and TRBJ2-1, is KAGVTQTPRYLIKTRGQQVTLSCSPISGHRSVSWYQQTPGQGLQFLFEYFSETQRNKGNFPGRFSGRQFSNSRSEMNVSTLELGDSALYLCASSFERGAYNEQFFGPGTRLTVL.

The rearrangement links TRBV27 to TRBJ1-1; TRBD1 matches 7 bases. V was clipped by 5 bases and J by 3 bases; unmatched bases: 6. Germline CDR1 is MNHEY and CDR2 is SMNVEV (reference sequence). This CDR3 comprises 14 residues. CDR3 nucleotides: TGTGCCAGCAGTCCGTGGACAGGCTACACTGAAGCTTTCTTT. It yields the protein CASSPWTGYTEAFF.

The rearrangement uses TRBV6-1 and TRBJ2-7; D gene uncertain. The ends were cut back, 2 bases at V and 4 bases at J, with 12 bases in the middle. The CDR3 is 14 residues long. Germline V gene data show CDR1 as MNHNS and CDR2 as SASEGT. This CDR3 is CASSEPSKRYEQYF. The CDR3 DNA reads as TGTGCCAGCAGTGAACCAAGTAAGAGGTACGAGCAGTACTTC.

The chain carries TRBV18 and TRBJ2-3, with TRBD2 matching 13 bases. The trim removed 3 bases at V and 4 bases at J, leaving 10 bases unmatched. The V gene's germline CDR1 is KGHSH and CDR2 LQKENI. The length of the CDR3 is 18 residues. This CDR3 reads CASSPGLAGIVRPDTQYF. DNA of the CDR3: TGTGCCAGCTCACCGGGACTAGCGGGGATAGTTCGCCCAGATACGCAGTATTTT.

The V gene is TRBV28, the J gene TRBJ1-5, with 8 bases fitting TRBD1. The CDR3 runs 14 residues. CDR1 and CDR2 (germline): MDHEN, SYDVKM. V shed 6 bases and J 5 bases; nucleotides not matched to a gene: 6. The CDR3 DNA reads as TGTGCCAGCAGCCTGGACAGGGCGCATCAGCCCCAGCATTTT. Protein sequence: CASSLDRAHQPQHF.

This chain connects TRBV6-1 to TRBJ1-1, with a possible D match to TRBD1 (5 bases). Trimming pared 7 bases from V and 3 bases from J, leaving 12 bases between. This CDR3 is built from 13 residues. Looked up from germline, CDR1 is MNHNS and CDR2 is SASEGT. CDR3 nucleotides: TGTGCCAGCATCCCGGGGGGTCACACTGAAGCTTTCTTT. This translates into CASIPGGHTEAFF.

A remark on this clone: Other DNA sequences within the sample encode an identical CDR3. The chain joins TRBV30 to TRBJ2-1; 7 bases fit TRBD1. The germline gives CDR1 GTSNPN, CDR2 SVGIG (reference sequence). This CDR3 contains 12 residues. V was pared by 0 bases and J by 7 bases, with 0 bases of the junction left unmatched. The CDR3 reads CAWSVQGNEQFF. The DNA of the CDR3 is TGTGCCTGGAGTGTACAGGGGAATGAGCAGTTCTTC.